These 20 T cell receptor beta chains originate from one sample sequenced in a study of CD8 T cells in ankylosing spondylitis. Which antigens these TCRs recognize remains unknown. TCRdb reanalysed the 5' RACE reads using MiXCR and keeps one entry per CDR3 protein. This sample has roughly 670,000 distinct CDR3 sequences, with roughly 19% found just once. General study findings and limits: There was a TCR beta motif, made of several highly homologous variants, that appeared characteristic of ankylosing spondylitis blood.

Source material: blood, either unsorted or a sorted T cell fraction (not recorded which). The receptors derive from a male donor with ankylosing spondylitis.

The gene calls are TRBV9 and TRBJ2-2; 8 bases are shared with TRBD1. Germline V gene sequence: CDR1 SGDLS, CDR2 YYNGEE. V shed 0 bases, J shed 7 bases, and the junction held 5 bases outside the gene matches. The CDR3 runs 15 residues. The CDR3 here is CASSVAGGADGELFF. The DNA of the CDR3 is TGTGCCAGCAGCGTAGCAGGGGGCGCCGACGGGGAGCTGTTTTTT.

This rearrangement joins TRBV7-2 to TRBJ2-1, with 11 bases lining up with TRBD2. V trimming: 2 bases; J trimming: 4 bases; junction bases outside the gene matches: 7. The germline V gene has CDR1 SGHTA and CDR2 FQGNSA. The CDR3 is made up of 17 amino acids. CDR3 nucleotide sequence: TGTGCCAGCAGCTTATTGGCCTGGACTAGCGGGTACAATGAGCAGTTCTTC. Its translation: CASSLLAWTSGYNEQFF.

The CDR3 DNA reads as TGTGCCAGCAGCTTGTGGGGAGGATTGGTAGAGACCCAGTACTTC. This translates into CASSLWGGLVETQYF. The rearrangement uses TRBV5-4 and TRBJ2-5; weak D call: TRBD2 (6 bases). Germline V gene lookup returns CDR1 SGHNT and CDR2 YYREEE (reference sequence). With 1 base removed from V and 4 bases from J, the gap between germline ends came to 14 bases. CDR3 length: 15 residues. The full variable domain, rest sourced from reference TRBV5-4 and TRBJ2-5, is ETGVTQSPTHLIKTRGQQVTLRCSSQSGHNTVSWYQQALGQGPQFIFQYYREEENGRGNFPPRFSGLQFPNYSSELNVNALELDDSALYLCASSLWGGLVETQYFGPGTRLLVL.

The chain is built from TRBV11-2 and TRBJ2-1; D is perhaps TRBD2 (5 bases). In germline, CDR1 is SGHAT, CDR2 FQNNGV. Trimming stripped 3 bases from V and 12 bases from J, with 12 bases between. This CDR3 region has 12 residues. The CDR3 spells CASSLRLEAQFF. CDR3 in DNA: TGTGCCAGCAGCTTGAGGTTGGAGGCGCAGTTCTTC.

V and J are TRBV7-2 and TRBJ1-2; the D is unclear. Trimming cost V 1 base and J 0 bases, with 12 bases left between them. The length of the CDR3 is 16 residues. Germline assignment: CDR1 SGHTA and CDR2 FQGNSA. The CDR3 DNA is TGTGCCAGCAGCTTAGTTCTGTCAGGCCCTAACTATGGCTACACCTTC. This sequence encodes CASSLVLSGPNYGYTF. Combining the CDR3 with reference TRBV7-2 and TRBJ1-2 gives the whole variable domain GAGVSQSPSNKVTEKGKDVELRCDPISGHTALYWYRQSLGQGLEFLIYFQGNSAPDKSGLPSDRFSAERTGGSVSTLTIQRTQQEDSAVYLCASSLVLSGPNYGYTFGSGTRLTVV.

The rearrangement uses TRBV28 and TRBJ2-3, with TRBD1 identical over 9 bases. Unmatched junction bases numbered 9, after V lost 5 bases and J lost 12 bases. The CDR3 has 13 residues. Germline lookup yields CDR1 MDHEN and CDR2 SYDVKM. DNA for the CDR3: TGTGCCAGCAGTCTTCCGGGACAGGGCGCTCAGTATTTT. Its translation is CASSLPGQGAQYF.

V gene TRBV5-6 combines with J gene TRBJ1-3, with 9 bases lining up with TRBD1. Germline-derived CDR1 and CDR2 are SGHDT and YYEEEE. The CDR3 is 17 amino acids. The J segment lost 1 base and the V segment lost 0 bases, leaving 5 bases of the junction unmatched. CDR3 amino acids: CASSLAGTGWSGNTIYF. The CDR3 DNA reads TGTGCCAGCAGCTTGGCTGGGACAGGGTGGTCTGGAAACACCATATATTTT.

CDR3: CASSQFRRTGELFF. The CDR3 bases are TGTGCCAGCAGCCAGTTCCGACGGACCGGGGAGCTGTTTTTT. The genes are TRBV14 and TRBJ2-2; D remains ambiguous. The germline gives CDR1 SGHDN, CDR2 FVKESK. CDR3 size: 14 residues. V lost 3 bases and J lost 5, with 10 bases in between.

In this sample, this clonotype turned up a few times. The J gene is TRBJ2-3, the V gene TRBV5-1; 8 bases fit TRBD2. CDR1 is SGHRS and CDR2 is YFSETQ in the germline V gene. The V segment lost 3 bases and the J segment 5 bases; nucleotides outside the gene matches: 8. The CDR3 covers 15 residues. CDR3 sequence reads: CASSSGGSIGDTQYF. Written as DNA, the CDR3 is TGCGCCAGCAGCTCGGGAGGGAGCATCGGAGATACGCAGTATTTT.

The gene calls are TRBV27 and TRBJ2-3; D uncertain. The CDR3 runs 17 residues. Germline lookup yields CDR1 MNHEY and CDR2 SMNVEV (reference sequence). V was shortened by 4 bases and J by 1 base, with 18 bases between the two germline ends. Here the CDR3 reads CASSSHPIGPGTDTQYF. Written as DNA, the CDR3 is TGTGCCAGCAGTTCCCACCCGATCGGGCCAGGCACAGATACGCAGTATTTT.

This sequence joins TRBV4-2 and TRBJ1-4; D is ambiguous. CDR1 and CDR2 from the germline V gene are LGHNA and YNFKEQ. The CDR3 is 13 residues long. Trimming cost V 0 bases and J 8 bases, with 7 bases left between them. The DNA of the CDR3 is TGTGCCAGCAGCCAAGAGAGGCGGGAAAAACTGTTTTTT. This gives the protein CASSQERREKLFF.

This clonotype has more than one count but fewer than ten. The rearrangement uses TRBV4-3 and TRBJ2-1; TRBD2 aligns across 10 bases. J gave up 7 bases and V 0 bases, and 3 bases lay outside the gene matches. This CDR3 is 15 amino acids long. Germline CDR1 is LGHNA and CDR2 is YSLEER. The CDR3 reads CASSQDSGRSNEQFF. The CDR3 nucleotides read TGCGCCAGCAGCCAAGATAGCGGGAGGTCAAATGAGCAGTTCTTC.

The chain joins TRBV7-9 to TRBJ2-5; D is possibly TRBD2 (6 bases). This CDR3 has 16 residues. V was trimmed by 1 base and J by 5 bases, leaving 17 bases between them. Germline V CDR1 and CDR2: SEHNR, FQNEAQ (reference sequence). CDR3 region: CASSLGPHGGMETQYF. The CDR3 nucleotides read TGTGCCAGCAGCTTAGGCCCCCATGGAGGGATGGAGACCCAGTACTTC.

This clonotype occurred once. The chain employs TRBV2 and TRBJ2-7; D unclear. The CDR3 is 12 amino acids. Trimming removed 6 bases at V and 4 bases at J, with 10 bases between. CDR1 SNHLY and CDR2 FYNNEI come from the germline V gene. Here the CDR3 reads CASRDSPYEQYF. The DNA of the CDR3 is TGTGCCAGCAGGGATAGCCCTTACGAGCAGTACTTC.

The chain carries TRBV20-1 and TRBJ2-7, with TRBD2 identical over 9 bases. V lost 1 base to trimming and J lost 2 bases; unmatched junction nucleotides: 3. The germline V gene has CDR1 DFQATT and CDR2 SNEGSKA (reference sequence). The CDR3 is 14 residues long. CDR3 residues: CSARVAGAPYEQYF. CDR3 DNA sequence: TGCAGTGCTAGAGTAGCGGGGGCCCCCTACGAGCAGTACTTC.

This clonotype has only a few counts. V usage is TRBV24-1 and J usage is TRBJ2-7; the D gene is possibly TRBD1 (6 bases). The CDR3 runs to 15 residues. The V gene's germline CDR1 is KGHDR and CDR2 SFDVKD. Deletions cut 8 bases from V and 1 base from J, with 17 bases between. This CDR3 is CATTSPGHQSYEQYF. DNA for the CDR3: TGTGCCACCACCTCTCCGGGACACCAGTCCTACGAGCAGTACTTC.

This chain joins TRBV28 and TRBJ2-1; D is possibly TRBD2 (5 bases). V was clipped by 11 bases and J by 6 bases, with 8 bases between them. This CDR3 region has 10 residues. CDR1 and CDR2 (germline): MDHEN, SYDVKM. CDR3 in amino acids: CAARGNEQFF. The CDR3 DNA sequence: TGTGCCGCCCGGGGCAATGAGCAGTTCTTC.

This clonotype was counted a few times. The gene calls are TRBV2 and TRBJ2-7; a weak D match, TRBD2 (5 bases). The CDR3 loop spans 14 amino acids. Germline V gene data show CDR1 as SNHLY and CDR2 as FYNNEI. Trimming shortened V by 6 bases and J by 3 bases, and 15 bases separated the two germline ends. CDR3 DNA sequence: TGTGCCAGCAGCGCCGGGATAGGATACTACGAGCAGTACTTC. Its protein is CASSAGIGYYEQYF.

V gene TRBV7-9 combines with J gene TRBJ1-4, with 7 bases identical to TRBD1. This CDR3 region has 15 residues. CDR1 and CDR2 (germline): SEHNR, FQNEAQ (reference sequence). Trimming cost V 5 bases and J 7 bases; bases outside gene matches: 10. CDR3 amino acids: CASSPKTGYGEKLFF. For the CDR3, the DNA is TGTGCCAGCAGCCCCAAGACAGGGTATGGTGAAAAACTGTTTTTT.

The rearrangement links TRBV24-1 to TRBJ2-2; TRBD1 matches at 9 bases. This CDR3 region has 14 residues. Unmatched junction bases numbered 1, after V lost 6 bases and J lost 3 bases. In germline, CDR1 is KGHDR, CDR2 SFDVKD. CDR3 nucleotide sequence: TGTGCCACCAGTAGACAGGGGGACACCGGGGAGCTGTTTTTT. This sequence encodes CATSRQGDTGELFF.